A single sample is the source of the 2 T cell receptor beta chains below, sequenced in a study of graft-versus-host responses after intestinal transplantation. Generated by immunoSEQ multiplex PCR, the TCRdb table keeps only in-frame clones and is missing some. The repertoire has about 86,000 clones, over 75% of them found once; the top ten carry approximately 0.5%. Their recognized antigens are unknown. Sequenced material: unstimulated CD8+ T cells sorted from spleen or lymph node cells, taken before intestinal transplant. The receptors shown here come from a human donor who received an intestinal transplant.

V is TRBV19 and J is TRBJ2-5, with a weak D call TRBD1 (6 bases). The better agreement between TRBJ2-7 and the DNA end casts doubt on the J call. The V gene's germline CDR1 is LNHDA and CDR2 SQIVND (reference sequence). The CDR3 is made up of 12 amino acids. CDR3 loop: CASRRGAYEQYF. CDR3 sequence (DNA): TGTGCCAGCCGCAGGGGCGCCTACGAGCAGTACTTC.

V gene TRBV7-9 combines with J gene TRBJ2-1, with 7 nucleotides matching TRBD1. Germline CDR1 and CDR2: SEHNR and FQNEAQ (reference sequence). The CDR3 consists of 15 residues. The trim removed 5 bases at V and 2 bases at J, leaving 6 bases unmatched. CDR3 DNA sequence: TGTGCCAGCAGCCCCGGACAGGTGACCTACAATGAGCAGTTCTTC. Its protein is CASSPGQVTYNEQFF.